These 30 T cell receptor beta chains were all obtained from the same sample, sequenced in a study of PD-1 blockade in classical Hodgkin lymphoma. Relapse was seen in all patients after autologous stem cell transplantation, and brentuximab vedotin exposure was variable. Method: immunoSEQ multiplex PCR; TCRdb's copy keeps in-frame clones and lacks some. This sample carries 20,000 to 30,000 clones, 85% to 90% of them seen once, and the ten largest clones take just under 2.5%. The sequencing used peripheral blood mononuclear cells (PBMCs), collected at baseline. The receptor set was obtained from a human donor with classical Hodgkin lymphoma.

The gene calls are TRBV7-8 and TRBJ1-2; tentatively, D is TRBD1 (5 bases). Trimming left V 1 base short and J 8 bases short, with 14 bases between. This CDR3 has 14 amino acids. Germline loops: CDR1 SGHVS, CDR2 FQNEAQ. The CDR3 sequence: CASSLVGLEGGYTF. The CDR3 DNA is TGTGCCAGCAGCTTAGTTGGGTTAGAGGGGGGCTACACCTTC.

The chain recombines TRBV18 with TRBJ1-1; D call uncertain. V dropped 3 bases and J dropped 7 bases, with 15 bases sitting between them. The CDR3 sequence is 14 residues long. Looked up from germline, CDR1 is KGHSH and CDR2 is LQKENI. CDR3 loop: CASSPLDSRIEAFF. CDR3 in DNA: TGTGCCAGCTCACCCCTCGATAGCAGGATTGAAGCTTTCTTT.

The J gene is TRBJ2-7, the V gene TRBV7-9; maybe TRBD2 (5 bases). Between the trimmed V and J ends, which lost 5 bases and 0 bases, there was a span of 11 bases. The germline V gene encodes CDR1 SEHNR and CDR2 FQNEAQ (reference sequence). The CDR3 contains 14 residues. The CDR3 DNA reads as TGTGCCAGCAGCCCGTCGGGGAGCTCCTACGAGCAGTACTTC. Its translation is CASSPSGSSYEQYF.

The chain has TRBV19 and TRBJ2-1; tentative D call: TRBD2 (5 bases). Trimming stripped 5 bases from V and 7 bases from J, with 27 bases between. Germline CDR1 and CDR2: LNHDA and SQIVND (reference sequence). CDR3 length: 18 residues. This CDR3 reads CASSREIGPLAWLNEQFF. Written as DNA, the CDR3 is TGTGCCAGTAGTCGGGAAATCGGGCCTCTGGCGTGGCTAAATGAGCAGTTCTTC.

The chain is built from TRBV11-3 and TRBJ1-6; the D is unclear. The CDR3 spans 16 residues. Per the germline V gene, CDR1 is SGHNT and CDR2 is YENEEA. V was clipped by 0 bases and J by 0 bases, with 6 bases between them. The CDR3 reads CASSLETSSYNSPLHF. CDR3 sequence (DNA): TGTGCCAGCAGCTTAGAGACGAGCTCCTATAATTCACCCCTCCACTTT.

J is TRBJ2-1 and V is TRBV7-9; D may be TRBD2 (6 bases). V shed 1 base and J shed 13 bases, with 14 bases lying between them. CDR3 length: 13 amino acids. Germline-derived CDR1 and CDR2 are SEHNR and FQNEAQ (reference sequence). CDR3 nucleotides: TGTGCCAGCAGCTTAGAAACTCGGGGGTTTCAGTTCTTC. Translating gives CASSLETRGFQFF.

J is TRBJ1-2 and V is TRBV5-6, with 7 bases fitting TRBD1. V was pared by 1 base and J by 4 bases, with 13 bases of the junction left unmatched. This CDR3 is built from 17 residues. Germline values: CDR1 SGHDT, CDR2 YYEEEE. CDR3 amino acids: CASSLWVQQGFGYGYTF. CDR3 nucleotides: TGTGCCAGCAGCTTGTGGGTTCAACAGGGGTTCGGCTATGGCTACACCTTC.

The rearrangement uses TRBV7-9 and TRBJ1-1; 7 bases align to TRBD1. With V trimmed by 1 base and J by 9 bases, 11 bases remained unmatched. CDR3 length equals 15 residues. The germline CDR1 and CDR2 sequences are SEHNR and FQNEAQ (reference sequence). The CDR3 region has the DNA TGTGCCAGCAGCTTAGGGGGAGTGGACAGGATCCAAGCTTTCTTT. This sequence encodes CASSLGGVDRIQAFF. The whole variable domain, remainder taken from reference TRBV7-9 and TRBJ1-1, is DTGVSQNPRHKITKRGQNVTFRCDPISEHNRLYWYRQTLGQGPEFLTYFQNEAQLEKSRLLSDRFSAERPKGSFSTLEIQRTEQGDSAMYLCASSLGGVDRIQAFFGQGTRLTVV.

This clone was counted a few times. This chain uses TRBV19 with TRBJ2-5; D remains ambiguous. Germline values: CDR1 LNHDA, CDR2 SQIVND (reference sequence). The CDR3 totals 11 residues. V lost 5 bases to trimming and J lost 3 bases, with 4 bases between them. The CDR3 region is CASSLEETQYF. The CDR3 DNA reads TGTGCCAGTAGTCTCGAAGAGACCCAGTACTTC. Combining the CDR3 with reference TRBV19 and TRBJ2-5 gives the whole variable domain DGGITQSPKYLFRKEGQNVTLSCEQNLNHDAMYWYRQDPGQGLRLIYYSQIVNDFQKGDIAEGYSVSREKKESFPLTVTSAQKNPTAFYLCASSLEETQYFGPGTRLLVL.

V is TRBV27 and J is TRBJ2-2, with TRBD1 matching 11 bases. Germline CDR1 reads MNHEY; CDR2 reads SMNVEV (reference sequence). J lost 7 bases, V lost 4 bases, and 5 bases had no gene match. This CDR3 has 15 amino acids. The CDR3 DNA is TGTGCCAGCAGTTGGGGGACAGGGGGAGGCGGGGAGCTGTTTTTT. This codes for CASSWGTGGGGELFF.

V and J are TRBV5-1 and TRBJ1-1; D might be TRBD1 (5 bases). Germline CDR1 and CDR2: SGHRS and YFSETQ. CDR3 length equals 13 residues. V lost 5 bases to trimming and J lost 4 bases, with 12 bases between them. The CDR3 DNA reads as TGCGCCAGCAGGGAAGGGGTCGGCACTGAAGCTTTCTTT. The encoded protein is CASREGVGTEAFF.

This clone was seen a handful of times. This rearrangement joins TRBV5-1 to TRBJ1-6; D is unclear. Germline CDR1 SGHRS, CDR2 YFSETQ. The CDR3 totals 13 residues. Trimming shortened V by 4 bases and J by 7 bases, and 9 bases separated the two germline ends. In DNA form, the CDR3 reads TGCGCCAGCAGCCCCAAACAGAATTCACCCCTCCACTTT. It specifies CASSPKQNSPLHF.

The chain has TRBV6-5 and TRBJ2-5; D remains unclear. This CDR3 has 14 amino acids. The V gene's germline CDR1 is MNHEY and CDR2 SVGAGI. V lost 0 bases to trimming and J lost 5 bases, with 10 bases between them. The CDR3 region is CASSYSQLQETQYF. Written as DNA, the CDR3 is TGTGCCAGCAGTTACTCCCAACTTCAGGAGACCCAGTACTTC.

In the case of this clone: The germline gene is not matched at one end of the junction; a read error may be the cause. This chain connects TRBV5-1 to TRBJ1-1, with D possibly matching TRBD1 (6 bases). The CDR3 is 15 amino acids. The germline CDR1 and CDR2 sequences are SGHRS and YFSETQ. The CDR3 DNA reads as TGCGCCAGCACCCAAATGGGGGCAGGGAACATTGAAGCTTTCTTT. Amino acids: CASTQMGAGNIEAFF.

The rearrangement links TRBV5-1 to TRBJ1-5; D perhaps matches TRBD1 (5 bases). CDR3 length: 14 amino acids. With 5 bases removed from V and 4 bases from J, the gap between germline ends came to 13 bases. Germline CDR1 SGHRS, CDR2 YFSETQ. CDR3 sequence (DNA): TGCGCCAGCAGTCCGGGGCTGGAGAATCAGCCCCAGCATTTT. Its protein is CASSPGLENQPQHF. The whole variable domain, remainder taken from reference TRBV5-1 and TRBJ1-5, is KAGVTQTPRYLIKTRGQQVTLSCSPISGHRSVSWYQQTPGQGLQFLFEYFSETQRNKGNFPGRFSGRQFSNSRSEMNVSTLELGDSALYLCASSPGLENQPQHFGDGTRLSIL.

The rearrangement uses TRBV6-5 and TRBJ2-5; a weak D match, TRBD2 (6 bases). Germline-derived CDR1 and CDR2 are MNHEY and SVGAGI. The CDR3 has 14 amino acids. V shed 5 bases and J shed 4 bases, with 14 bases lying between them. Here the CDR3 DNA reads TGTGCCAGCAGTAGCCCGGGAGCTTTAGAGACCCAGTACTTC. Its translation: CASSSPGALETQYF.

The chain couples TRBV7-2 to TRBJ1-2; the D is unclear. Germline lookup yields CDR1 SGHTA and CDR2 FQGNSA. Trimming took 3 bases from V and 4 from J, leaving 9 bases between them. The CDR3 loop spans 13 amino acids. As DNA, the CDR3 is TGTGCCAGCAGCTTGGAGGGAGGCTATGGCTACACCTTC. This encodes CASSLEGGYGYTF.

V gene TRBV5-1 combines with J gene TRBJ2-7; 9 bases agree with TRBD1. CDR1 and CDR2 from the germline V gene are SGHRS and YFSETQ. The CDR3 is 15 amino acids. Trimming at V came to 4 bases and at J to 5 bases, leaving 10 bases not matched to a gene. The CDR3 region has the DNA TGCGCCAGCAGCCTGCAGGGACAGGGTGTTGACGAGCAGTACTTC. Its protein product is CASSLQGQGVDEQYF.

The chain uses TRBV5-4 and TRBJ2-7; 11 bases align to TRBD2. The V gene end was trimmed by 0 bases and the J gene end by 3 bases; junction bases not matched to a gene: 5. Looked up from germline, CDR1 is SGHNT and CDR2 is YYREEE (reference sequence). This CDR3 has 16 amino acids. The CDR3 DNA follows: TGTGCCAGCAGCTTGGGGCCGGGACTAGCGGACTACGAGCAGTACTTC. This sequence encodes CASSLGPGLADYEQYF.

The rearrangement links TRBV7-9 to TRBJ2-7; D remains ambiguous. CDR1 and CDR2 (germline): SEHNR, FQNEAQ (reference sequence). The V and J ends lost 1 base and 7 bases respectively, with 8 bases between them. The CDR3 is 12 amino acids. Here the CDR3 DNA reads TGTGCCAGCAGCTTAGAGGTAGGGGAGCAGTACTTC. This codes for CASSLEVGEQYF.

The DNA of the CDR3 is TGTGCCAGCAGCTTAGACCGGCTAGCGGGGGAAGATACGCAGTATTTT. It yields the protein CASSLDRLAGEDTQYF. The genes are TRBV7-2 and TRBJ2-3; the match to TRBD2 covers 10 bases. In germline, CDR1 is SGHTA, CDR2 FQGNSA. CDR3 size: 16 residues. Trimming removed 1 base from V and 5 bases from J; junction bases left unmatched: 6.

This chain links TRBV7-9 with TRBJ2-7; D perhaps matches TRBD1 (6 bases). CDR3 length: 16 residues. Germline V gives CDR1 SEHNR, CDR2 FQNEAQ (reference sequence). V lost 6 bases and J lost 6, with 24 bases in between. Written as DNA, the CDR3 is TGTGCCAGCAGTGCATCAGGGGCCGTGGGGGTGGGCGAGCAGTACTTC. This translates into CASSASGAVGVGEQYF.

The V gene is TRBV7-6, the J gene TRBJ2-7; D is unresolved. The CDR3 length is 13 residues. Trimming shortened V by 4 bases and J by 3 bases, and 10 bases separated the two germline ends. The germline V gene has CDR1 SGHVS and CDR2 FNYEAQ. The CDR3 nucleotides are TGTGCCAGCAGCTACGAACACAGCTACGAGCAGTACTTC. This encodes CASSYEHSYEQYF.

This chain connects TRBV27 to TRBJ2-2; D possibly corresponds to TRBD1 (5 bases). The CDR3 is made up of 18 amino acids. V gave up 2 bases and J gave up 0 bases, with 16 bases separating them. The germline V gene has CDR1 MNHEY and CDR2 SMNVEV (reference sequence). The DNA of the CDR3 is TGTGCCAGCAGTTTAAGGGGCCTAATAGACACGAACACCGGGGAGCTGTTTTTT. Translated, it gives CASSLRGLIDTNTGELFF.

The chain employs TRBV5-1 and TRBJ2-3, with 10 bases matching TRBD2. Losses at the gene ends were 2 bases for V and 4 bases for J; bases not matched to a gene: 4. Germline-derived CDR1 and CDR2 are SGHRS and YFSETQ. CDR3 size: 15 residues. CDR3 loop: CASSFSGGRSDTQYF. In DNA, the CDR3 is TGCGCCAGCAGCTTTAGCGGGGGGCGGTCAGATACGCAGTATTTT.

The chain employs TRBV4-3 and TRBJ2-5, with TRBD2 as a possible D gene (5 bases). The germline CDR1 and CDR2 sequences are LGHNA and YSLEER. The CDR3 covers 15 residues. With 1 base removed from V and 5 bases from J, the gap between germline ends came to 14 bases. The CDR3 loop is CASSQGTSDRETQYF. The CDR3 DNA sequence: TGCGCCAGCAGCCAAGGGACTTCAGATCGGGAGACCCAGTACTTC.

This sequence joins TRBV19 and TRBJ2-2; 7 nucleotides line up with TRBD2. The CDR3 runs 15 residues. V lost 3 bases and J lost 1; bases outside the gene matches: 2. Germline values: CDR1 LNHDA, CDR2 SQIVND (reference sequence). CDR3 sequence reads: CASSMGGGNTGELFF. The CDR3 region has the DNA TGTGCCAGTAGTATGGGCGGGGGGAACACCGGGGAGCTGTTTTTT. Complete variable domain (other parts from reference TRBV19 and TRBJ2-2): DGGITQSPKYLFRKEGQNVTLSCEQNLNHDAMYWYRQDPGQGLRLIYYSQIVNDFQKGDIAEGYSVSREKKESFPLTVTSAQKNPTAFYLCASSMGGGNTGELFFGEGSRLTVL.

This sequence joins TRBV5-1 and TRBJ1-2; D might be TRBD1 (6 bases). The CDR3 length is 13 residues. With 4 bases removed from V and 8 bases from J, the gap between germline ends came to 15 bases. Germline V gene sequence: CDR1 SGHRS, CDR2 YFSETQ. CDR3 sequence reads: CASSEGQSSGYTF. In DNA form, the CDR3 reads TGCGCCAGCAGCGAAGGACAGTCAAGCGGCTACACCTTC.

This clone showed up just a few times. The chain recombines TRBV6-6 with TRBJ1-1; weak D call: TRBD1 (6 bases). The CDR3 covers 14 residues. The germline V gene has CDR1 MNHNY and CDR2 SVGAGI (reference sequence). Trimming removed 6 bases at V and 5 bases at J, with 16 bases between. The DNA of the CDR3 is TGTGCCAGCAGGCACGACAGGTTGGAGACTGAAGCTTTCTTT. It translates to CASRHDRLETEAFF.

This clone was found once. The chain combines TRBV7-9 with TRBJ2-7; 15 bases match TRBD2. CDR1 is SEHNR, CDR2 FQNEAQ, per germline (reference sequence). This CDR3 comprises 16 residues. V shed 5 bases, J shed 5 bases, and the junction held 7 bases outside the gene matches. DNA of the CDR3: TGTGCCAGCAGCCGCGGACTAGCGGGGGGGCCCGACGAGCAGTACTTC. It translates to CASSRGLAGGPDEQYF.